Presented here are 28 T cell receptor beta chains from one specimen sequenced in a study of shared clonotypes between healthy human individuals. The naive CD8 fraction comprised CD45RO-negative cells positively selected for CCR7 and excluded terminally differentiated effector memory CD45RA+ cells. TCRdb's copy holds only in-frame clones and misses some; the assay was immunoSEQ multiplex PCR. Here the sample spans about 2 million clones, around 96% being singletons. Sequenced: naive CD8+ T cells sorted from blood. Receptors originate from a man younger than 30 in good health.

The V gene is TRBV6-5, the J gene TRBJ1-2, with TRBD1 matching over 12 bases. The CDR3 sequence is 13 residues long. V lost 9 bases to trimming and J lost 8 bases; unmatched junction nucleotides: 7. Germline loops: CDR1 MNHEY, CDR2 SVGAGI. CDR3 loop: CASGTGGVGGYTF. The DNA of the CDR3 is TGTGCCAGTGGGACAGGGGGCGTGGGCGGCTACACCTTC.

The rearrangement links TRBV4-1 to TRBJ1-2; D might be TRBD1 (5 bases). The V and J ends lost 1 base and 6 bases respectively, with 15 bases between them. Germline CDR1 reads MGHRA; CDR2 reads YSYEKL. This CDR3 is 15 amino acids long. In DNA, the CDR3 is TGCGCCAGCAGCCAAGTAGGAGCAGGGTACGATGGCTACACCTTC. Protein: CASSQVGAGYDGYTF.

This chain joins TRBV5-3 and TRBJ1-6; the match to TRBD1 covers 7 bases. TRBV5-3 is placed among ORFs of uncertain function. The length of the CDR3 is 14 residues. V lost 0 bases to trimming and J lost 6 bases; unmatched junction nucleotides: 0. CDR3: CARSLGTGNSPLHF. In DNA form, the CDR3 reads TGTGCCAGAAGCTTGGGGACAGGTAATTCACCCCTCCACTTT.

As for this clone: The same CDR3 also results from other DNA sequences found in this sample. This chain uses TRBV19 with TRBJ2-7; unclear D gene. Trimming removed 3 bases from V and 1 base from J, with 7 bases in between. Germline V gene sequence: CDR1 LNHDA, CDR2 SQIVND (reference sequence). This CDR3 region has 13 residues. The CDR3 sequence is CASSMGYSYEQYF. In DNA form, the CDR3 reads TGTGCCAGTAGTATGGGCTATTCCTACGAGCAGTACTTC. Supplemented by reference TRBV19 and TRBJ2-7, the full variable domain reads DGGITQSPKYLFRKEGQNVTLSCEQNLNHDAMYWYRQDPGQGLRLIYYSQIVNDFQKGDIAEGYSVSREKKESFPLTVTSAQKNPTAFYLCASSMGYSYEQYFGPGTRLTVT.

The genes are TRBV6-5 and TRBJ1-5, with D unclear. The V gene lost 8 bases and the J gene lost 0 bases, with 11 bases spanning the gap. This CDR3 has 14 amino acids. Germline V gene sequence: CDR1 MNHEY, CDR2 SVGAGI. The CDR3 DNA follows: TGTGCCAGCCGGACGGACGATAGCAATCAGCCCCAGCATTTT. This translates into CASRTDDSNQPQHF.

V gene TRBV10-2 combines with J gene TRBJ1-2; TRBD1 aligns across 9 bases. Trimming at V came to 2 bases and at J to 4 bases, leaving 5 bases not matched to a gene. The CDR3 is made up of 15 amino acids. Germline V lookup: CDR1 WSHSY, CDR2 SAAADI. CDR3 in DNA: TGCGCCAGCAGTGAGACAGGGGGCGCGGTCTATGGCTACACCTTC. Translating it yields CASSETGGAVYGYTF.

This chain connects TRBV6-5 to TRBJ2-6, with a tentative D call TRBD1 (5 bases). This CDR3 comprises 14 residues. V lost 5 bases, J lost 2 bases, and 7 bases lay in between. From germline, CDR1 is MNHEY and CDR2 SVGAGI. The CDR3 is CASSPTAGANVLTF. DNA for the CDR3: TGTGCCAGCAGTCCGACAGCTGGGGCCAACGTCCTGACTTTC.

The chain links TRBV10-3 to TRBJ1-1; D is uncertain. CDR1 and CDR2 from the germline V gene are ENHRY and SYGVKD. The CDR3 sequence is 14 residues long. V lost 0 bases, J lost 6 bases, and 11 bases lay in between. CDR3 DNA sequence: TGTGCCATCAGTGAGTCAGGGAATGGGGCTGAAGCTTTCTTT. Translated, it gives CAISESGNGAEAFF.

V gene TRBV23-1 combines with J gene TRBJ2-5, with 7 bases lining up with TRBD1. TRBV23-1 is annotated as an ORF whose role is uncertain. V lost 3 bases to trimming and J lost 1 base; unmatched junction nucleotides: 11. The CDR3 consists of 17 residues. The DNA of the CDR3 is TGCGCCAGCAGTCAGGCCCCGTTGGGACAGTCCCAAGAGACCCAGTACTTC. This encodes CASSQAPLGQSQETQYF.

In regard to this clone: Other DNA sequences in the same sample also yield this CDR3. The V gene is TRBV6-6, the J gene TRBJ2-7; D is undetermined. Germline CDR1 and CDR2: MNHNY and SVGAGI (reference sequence). CDR3 length: 12 residues. V lost 6 bases, J lost 2 bases, and 8 bases lay in between. The DNA of the CDR3 is TGTGCCAGCAGCCCGGCCGCCTACGAGCAGTACTTC. As protein: CASSPAAYEQYF.

CDR3 DNA sequence: TGTGCCAGCAGTGAAGAGGATACGCAGTATTTT. It is translated as CASSEEDTQYF. J is TRBJ2-3 and V is TRBV25-1; unclear D gene. Germline V gene data show CDR1 as MGHDK and CDR2 as SYGVNS. Trimming removed 2 bases at V and 6 bases at J, with 3 bases between. This CDR3 region has 11 residues.

The chain joins TRBV30 to TRBJ2-5, with 7 bases that match TRBD1. Per germline, CDR1 GTSNPN and CDR2 SVGIG (reference sequence). Trimming cost V 2 bases and J 5 bases; bases outside gene matches: 8. CDR3 length: 14 amino acids. The CDR3 region is CAWSNGQGVETQYF. DNA of the CDR3: TGTGCCTGGAGTAACGGGCAGGGGGTGGAGACCCAGTACTTC.

The rearrangement joins TRBV18 to TRBJ2-7; D gene unclear. Trimming took 3 bases from V and 2 from J, leaving 8 bases between them. The CDR3 totals 13 residues. Germline assignment: CDR1 KGHSH and CDR2 LQKENI. In nucleotides, the CDR3 is TGTGCCAGCTCACCTAGCAGCGCCTACGAGCAGTACTTC. Amino acids: CASSPSSAYEQYF.

V gene TRBV7-9 combines with J gene TRBJ2-3; TRBD2 is a possible D gene (7 bases). Germline assignment: CDR1 SEHNR and CDR2 FQNEAQ (reference sequence). Trimming stripped 8 bases from V and 0 bases from J, with 15 bases between. The CDR3 runs 15 residues. CDR3: CASPGEGQSTDTQYF. In DNA form, the CDR3 reads TGTGCCAGCCCCGGGGAGGGACAAAGCACAGATACGCAGTATTTT.

The genes are TRBV2 and TRBJ1-4; TRBD1 aligns across 8 bases. V was pared by 0 bases and J by 5 bases, with 5 bases of the junction left unmatched. The CDR3 runs 16 residues. Germline assignment: CDR1 SNHLY and CDR2 FYNNEI. CDR3 bases: TGTGCCAGCAGTGAAGCACCAGGGGGCCGAAATGAAAAACTGTTTTTT. This codes for CASSEAPGGRNEKLFF.

This clone was counted once. This same CDR3 is encoded by further DNA sequences in the sample. This chain joins TRBV19 and TRBJ2-7, with 11 bases lining up with TRBD1. V trimming: 3 bases; J trimming: 3 bases; junction bases outside the gene matches: 1. The V gene's germline CDR1 is LNHDA and CDR2 SQIVND (reference sequence). The CDR3 is made up of 14 amino acids. This CDR3 reads CASSIGTGGYEQYF. CDR3 nucleotides: TGTGCCAGTAGTATTGGGACAGGGGGCTACGAGCAGTACTTC. Complete variable domain (other parts from reference TRBV19 and TRBJ2-7): DGGITQSPKYLFRKEGQNVTLSCEQNLNHDAMYWYRQDPGQGLRLIYYSQIVNDFQKGDIAEGYSVSREKKESFPLTVTSAQKNPTAFYLCASSIGTGGYEQYFGPGTRLTVT.

The chain joins TRBV6-5 to TRBJ2-7, with D perhaps matching TRBD2 (5 bases). Trimming removed 0 bases from V and 6 bases from J, with 15 bases in between. CDR3 length: 15 residues. Germline V gene lookup returns CDR1 MNHEY and CDR2 SVGAGI. CDR3 coding DNA: TGTGCCAGCAGTTACTCCGGGGAAGCCCTGCCCGAGCAGTACTTC. As protein: CASSYSGEALPEQYF.

The rearrangement uses TRBV27 and TRBJ1-1, with D maybe TRBD1 (6 bases). The CDR3 consists of 17 residues. Germline CDR1 reads MNHEY; CDR2 reads SMNVEV (reference sequence). Trimming removed 4 bases at V and 1 base at J, with 19 bases between. The CDR3 DNA reads TGTGCCAGCAGTTCGGTGGGGGGGGCATATGGGAACACTGAAGCTTTCTTT. This sequence encodes CASSSVGGAYGNTEAFF.

This clone has only a few counts. The rearrangement uses TRBV25-1 and TRBJ2-2; no clear D. The germline CDR1 and CDR2 sequences are MGHDK and SYGVNS. This CDR3 has 11 amino acids. V dropped 5 bases and J dropped 7 bases, with 5 bases sitting between them. CDR3 nucleotides: TGTGCCAGCAGTATTATCGGGGAGCTGTTTTTT. This codes for CASSIIGELFF.

The chain employs TRBV4-3 and TRBJ2-1; 12 bases line up with TRBD2. There are 19 residues in the CDR3. Germline V gene lookup returns CDR1 LGHNA and CDR2 YSLEER. V was pared by 6 bases and J by 2 bases, with 14 bases of the junction left unmatched. CDR3 DNA: TGCGCCAGCAGGTCCACCGGGACTAGCGGGCCCTCCCCCTACAATGAGCAGTTCTTC. It is translated as CASRSTGTSGPSPYNEQFF.

V is TRBV4-1 and J is TRBJ2-3; D possibly corresponds to TRBD2 (6 bases). Germline V gene data show CDR1 as MGHRA and CDR2 as YSYEKL. The CDR3 has 16 residues. V was clipped by 0 bases and J by 6 bases, with 16 bases between them. CDR3 residues: CASSQELAGGSDTQYF. CDR3 nucleotide sequence: TGCGCCAGCAGCCAAGAACTAGCTGGGGGGTCGGATACGCAGTATTTT.

This clone appeared once. The V call is TRBV6-1, the J call TRBJ1-4; 7 bases map to TRBD1. Germline assignment: CDR1 MNHNS and CDR2 SASEGT. The CDR3 loop spans 14 amino acids. The V segment lost 5 bases and the J segment 4 bases; nucleotides outside the gene matches: 4. CDR3 loop: CASSKTGSNEKLFF. CDR3 sequence (DNA): TGTGCCAGCAGTAAGACAGGGAGTAATGAAAAACTGTTTTTT.

The V gene is TRBV4-3, the J gene TRBJ2-5; perhaps TRBD1 as D (6 bases). Germline V gives CDR1 LGHNA, CDR2 YSLEER. Trimming removed 4 bases from V and 2 bases from J, with 14 bases in between. The CDR3 length is 15 residues. CDR3 protein: CASSRILDSQETQYF. Here the CDR3 DNA reads TGCGCCAGCAGCCGCATCTTGGACAGTCAAGAGACCCAGTACTTC.

This chain connects TRBV11-2 to TRBJ2-7, with 8 bases lining up with TRBD1. Unmatched junction bases numbered 3, after V lost 0 bases and J lost 5 bases. CDR3 length: 14 amino acids. In germline, CDR1 is SGHAT, CDR2 FQNNGV. The chain's CDR3 is CASSLETGVDEQYF. DNA of the CDR3: TGTGCCAGCAGCTTAGAGACAGGGGTTGACGAGCAGTACTTC. Based on the CDR3 plus reference TRBV11-2 and TRBJ2-7, the full variable domain is EAGVAQSPRYKIIEKRQSVAFWCNPISGHATLYWYQQILGQGPKLLIQFQNNGVVDDSQLPKDRFSAERLKGVDSTLKIQPAKLEDSAVYLCASSLETGVDEQYFGPGTRLTVT.

V and J are TRBV28 and TRBJ2-7; 7 nucleotides agree with TRBD2. The CDR3 runs to 17 residues. The V segment lost 7 bases and the J segment 2 bases; nucleotides outside the gene matches: 17. The germline CDR1 and CDR2 sequences are MDHEN and SYDVKM. The CDR3 here is CASTPWGGEGTPYEQYF. In DNA, the CDR3 is TGTGCCAGCACCCCTTGGGGGGGAGAGGGAACCCCCTACGAGCAGTACTTC.

The J gene is TRBJ2-5, the V gene TRBV27, with D unclear. Trimming pared 3 bases from V and 1 base from J, leaving 9 bases between. Germline CDR1 reads MNHEY; CDR2 reads SMNVEV (reference sequence). The CDR3 runs to 14 residues. CDR3 DNA: TGTGCCAGCAGTTTCGGGTTACTCCAAGAGACCCAGTACTTC. It is translated as CASSFGLLQETQYF.

Points on this clone: Other DNA variants within this sample encode the same CDR3. V usage is TRBV30 and J usage is TRBJ2-1; TRBD1 matches at 7 bases. The junction had 7 bases not matched to a gene; V was cut back by 5 bases and J by 0 bases. CDR1 and CDR2 (germline): GTSNPN, SVGIG (reference sequence). The CDR3 totals 15 residues. In DNA, the CDR3 is TGTGCCTGGTCTAGAGGGGGCAGCTCCTACAATGAGCAGTTCTTC. It encodes CAWSRGGSSYNEQFF.

Remarks on this clone: The sample carries other DNA sequences with the same CDR3. This chain connects TRBV7-6 to TRBJ2-3, with TRBD1 matching over 9 bases. The CDR3 sequence is 14 residues long. Looked up from germline, CDR1 is SGHVS and CDR2 is FNYEAQ. Trimming cost V 4 bases and J 1 base; bases outside gene matches: 0. CDR3 residues: CASSWTGGTDTQYF. Written as DNA, the CDR3 is TGTGCCAGCAGCTGGACAGGGGGCACAGATACGCAGTATTTT.